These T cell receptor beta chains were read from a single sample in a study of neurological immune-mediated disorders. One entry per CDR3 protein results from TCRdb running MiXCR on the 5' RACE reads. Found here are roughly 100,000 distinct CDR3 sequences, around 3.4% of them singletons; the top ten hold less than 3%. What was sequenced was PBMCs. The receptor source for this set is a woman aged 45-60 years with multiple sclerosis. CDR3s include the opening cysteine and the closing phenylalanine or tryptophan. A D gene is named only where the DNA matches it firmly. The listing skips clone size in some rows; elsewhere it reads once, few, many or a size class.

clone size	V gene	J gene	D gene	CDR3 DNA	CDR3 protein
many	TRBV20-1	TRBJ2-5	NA	TGCAGTTCCCACAGGGAGCCCGGGGAGACCCAGTACTTC	CSSHREPGETQYF
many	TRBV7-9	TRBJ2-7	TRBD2	TGTGCCAGCAGCTTAGTCGGTAGCGGGGGTTACGAGCAGTACTTC	CASSLVGSGGYEQYF
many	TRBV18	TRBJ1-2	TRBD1	TGTGCCAGCTCACAAGGGACAGGCTCTGGCTACACCTTC	CASSQGTGSGYTF
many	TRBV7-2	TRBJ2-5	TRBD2	TGTGCCAGCAGCAGAGGACTAGCGGGGGGGCCCCAAGAGACCCAGTACTTC	CASSRGLAGGPQETQYF
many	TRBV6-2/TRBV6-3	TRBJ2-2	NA	TGTGCCAGCAGTTACGTCTTCGCAGGGGTGAACACCGGGGAGCTGTTTTTT	CASSYVFAGVNTGELFF
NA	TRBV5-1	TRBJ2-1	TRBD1	TGCGCCAGCAGCTTGGCAAGACAGGGTCATGAGCAGTTCTTC	CASSLARQGHEQFF
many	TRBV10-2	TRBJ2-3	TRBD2	TGCGCCAGCAACCCTAGCGGGGTGACAGATACGCAGTATTTT	CASNPSGVTDTQYF
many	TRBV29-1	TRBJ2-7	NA	TGCAGTAGCCGGGACGTCTACGAGCAGTACTTC	CSSRDVYEQYF
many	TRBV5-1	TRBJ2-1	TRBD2	TGCGCCAGCAGCTCCCCCCCGGGACTAGTCAATGAGCAGTTCTTC	CASSSPPGLVNEQFF
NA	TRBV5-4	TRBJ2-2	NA	TGTGCCAGCAGTCTGGAGGGCGCTGCAAGCACCGGGGAGCTGTTTTTT	CASSLEGAASTGELFF
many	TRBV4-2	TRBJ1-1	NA	TGTGCCAGCAGTCCCAAGGACAGGAACACTGAAGCTTTCTTT	CASSPKDRNTEAFF
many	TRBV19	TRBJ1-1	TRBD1	TGTGCCAGTCAGGGACAGGGGGCGTCTGAAGCTTTCTTT	CASQGQGASEAFF
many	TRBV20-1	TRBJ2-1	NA	TGCAGTGCTAGGGCTCCCAACATTAATGAGCAGTTCTTC	CSARAPNINEQFF
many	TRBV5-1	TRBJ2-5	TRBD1	TGCGCCAGCAGCTTGGCCGGGACAGAAGAGACCCAGTACTTC	CASSLAGTEETQYF
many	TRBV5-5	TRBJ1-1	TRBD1	TGTGCCAGCAGCCGGAGACAGGGGGCTATGAACACTGAAGCTTTCTTT	CASSRRQGAMNTEAFF
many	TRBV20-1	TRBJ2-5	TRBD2	TGCAGCGCTCCCGGAGGGAGCGGGGGGGCCGAGACCCAGTACTTC	CSAPGGSGGAETQYF
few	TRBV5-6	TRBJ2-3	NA	TGTGCCAGCAGCTTGGGTCATGGCGGGGCGTCTGGCACAGATACGCAGTATTTT	CASSLGHGGASGTDTQYF
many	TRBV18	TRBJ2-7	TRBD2	TGTGCCAGCTCACCCGGACTAGCGGAAACCTACGAGCAGTACTTC	CASSPGLAETYEQYF
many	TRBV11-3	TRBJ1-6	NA	TGTGCCAGCAGCTTTCATAAGAATTCACCCCTCCACTTT	CASSFHKNSPLHF
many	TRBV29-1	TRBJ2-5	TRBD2	TGCAGCGTCTCCGGGACTAGCGGCCAAGAGACCCAGTACTTC	CSVSGTSGQETQYF
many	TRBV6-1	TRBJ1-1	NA	TGTGCCAGCAGTGAAGCGTTGCGAGCTTTCTTT	CASSEALRAFF
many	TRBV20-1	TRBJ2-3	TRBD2	TGCAGTGCGGCCGGGACTAGCAGCACAGATACGCAGTATTTT	CSAAGTSSTDTQYF
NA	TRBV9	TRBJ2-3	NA	TGTGCCAGCAGCGTAGAGTTGGCCCACTCTGCGAGAGGCCCAGATACGCAGTATTTT	CASSVELAHSARGPDTQYF
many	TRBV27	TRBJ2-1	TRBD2	TGTGCCAGCAGTTTAGCGGGGGGACCTTACAATGAGCAGTTCTTC	CASSLAGGPYNEQFF
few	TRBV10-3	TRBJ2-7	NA	TGTGCCATCAGTGAGTCTAACAGCTACTACGAGCAGTACTTC	CAISESNSYYEQYF
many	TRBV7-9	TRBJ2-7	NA	TGTGCCAGCAGCTTACTGCCCGTGGGCGAAAACGAGCAGTACTTC	CASSLLPVGENEQYF
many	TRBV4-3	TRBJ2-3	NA	TGCGCCAGCAGCCAAGTGGGCGGGGGCGATACGCAGTATTTT	CASSQVGGGDTQYF
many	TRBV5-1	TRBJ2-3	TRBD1	TGCGCCAGCAGCTTAGGGGACAGATTAACAGATACGCAGTATTTT	CASSLGDRLTDTQYF
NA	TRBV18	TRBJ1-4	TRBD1	TGTGCCAGCTCCGGACAGGGGGAAGAAAAACTGTTTTTT	CASSGQGEEKLFF
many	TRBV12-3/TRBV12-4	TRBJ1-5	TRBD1	TGTGCCAGCAGCCGGAATACAGGGGGCGGTCAGCCCCAGCATTTT	CASSRNTGGGQPQHF
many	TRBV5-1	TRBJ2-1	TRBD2	TGCGCCAGCAGTTTTTTCGGGACTAGCGGGAACAATGAGCAGTTCTTC	CASSFFGTSGNNEQFF
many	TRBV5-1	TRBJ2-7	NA	TGCGCCAGCATCGGAGACAGCTCCTACGAGCAGTACTTC	CASIGDSSYEQYF
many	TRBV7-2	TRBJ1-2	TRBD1	TGTGCCAGCAGCTTATCGGGGACAGCTAACTATGGCTACACCTTC	CASSLSGTANYGYTF
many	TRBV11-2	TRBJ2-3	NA	TGTGCCAGCAGAGTGGGTGCCGCGGGACTTCGAGGAGATACGCAGTATTTT	CASRVGAAGLRGDTQYF
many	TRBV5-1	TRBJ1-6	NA	TGCGCCAGCAGCTTGGGGGGCAGTTATAATTCACCCCTCCACTTT	CASSLGGSYNSPLHF
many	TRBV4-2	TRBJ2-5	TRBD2	TGTGCCAGCAGCCAAGCCGCGGGAGGGACGGAGACCCAGTACTTC	CASSQAAGGTETQYF
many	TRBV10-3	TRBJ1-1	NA	TGTGCCACCGGAGGGTCAGACACTGAAGCTTTCTTT	CATGGSDTEAFF
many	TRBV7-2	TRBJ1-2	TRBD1	TGTGCCAGCAGCTTAATGGACACAGGGGGCATTGGCTACACCTTC	CASSLMDTGGIGYTF
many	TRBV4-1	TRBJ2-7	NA	TGCGCCAGCAGCCAAAGTTTGGGCTCCTACGAGCAGTACTTC	CASSQSLGSYEQYF
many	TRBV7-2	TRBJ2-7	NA	TGTGCCAGCAGCTTAATTCAAGGGCCCTACGAGCAGTACTTC	CASSLIQGPYEQYF
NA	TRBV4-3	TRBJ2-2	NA	TGCGCCAGCAGCCAATGGGGGCAGGGAGGCACCGGGGAGCTGTTTTTT	CASSQWGQGGTGELFF
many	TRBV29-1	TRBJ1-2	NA	TGCAGCGTCGACATACAGGGCCTTAACTATGGCTACACCTTC	CSVDIQGLNYGYTF
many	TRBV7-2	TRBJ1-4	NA	TGTGCCAGCAGCTTTGGGGGACACACACTCATTGCAACTAATGAAAAACTGTTTTTT	CASSFGGHTLIATNEKLFF
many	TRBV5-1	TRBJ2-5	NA	TGCGCCAGCAGCTTAAGGCGGATTGACCAAGAGACCCAGTACTTC	CASSLRRIDQETQYF
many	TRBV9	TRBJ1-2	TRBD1	TGTGCCAGCAGCGGGACAGGGTCGGGCTATGGCTACACCTTC	CASSGTGSGYGYTF
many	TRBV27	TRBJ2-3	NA	TGTGCAGTAGGGGTGGATACGCAGTATTTT	CAVGVDTQYF
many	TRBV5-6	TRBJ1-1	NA	TGTGCCAGCAGCCTCTTAGGTCTAGGGGAGGCTTTCTTT	CASSLLGLGEAFF
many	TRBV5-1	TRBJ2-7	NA	TGCGCCAGCAGCTTGACAGGTTCCGAGCAGTACTTC	CASSLTGSEQYF
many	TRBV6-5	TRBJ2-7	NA	TGTGCCAGCAGATACCAAGGGGGAACGGGCTACGAGCAGTACTTC	CASRYQGGTGYEQYF
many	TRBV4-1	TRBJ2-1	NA	TGCGCCAGCAGCCAGACAGGTACCTCCTACAATGAGCAGTTCTTC	CASSQTGTSYNEQFF
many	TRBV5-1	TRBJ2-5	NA	TGCGCCAGCAGCTTGTCAGGGGGGGCATTCGAGACCCAGTACTTC	CASSLSGGAFETQYF
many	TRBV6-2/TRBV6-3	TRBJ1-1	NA	TGTGCCAGCAGTTCCCTAAGGGATAATCTTCGAGCTTTCTTT	CASSSLRDNLRAFF
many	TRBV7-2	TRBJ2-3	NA	TGTGCCAGCAGCTTAGACAGGAACACAGATACGCAGTATTTT	CASSLDRNTDTQYF
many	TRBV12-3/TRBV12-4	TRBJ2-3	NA	TGTGCCAGCAGTTTAGCGGCGGTTTTTCGCACAGATACGCAGTATTTT	CASSLAAVFRTDTQYF
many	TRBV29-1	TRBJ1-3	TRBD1	TGCAGCGCCGGGACAGGGGTTGAATCTGGAAACACCATATATTTT	CSAGTGVESGNTIYF
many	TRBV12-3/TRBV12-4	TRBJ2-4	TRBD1	TGTGCCAGCAGTTTACAACAGGGGAGCAACATTCAGTACTTC	CASSLQQGSNIQYF